The 10 T cell receptor beta chains below come from one sample, sequenced in a study of T cells in Graves' hyperthyroidism and ophthalmopathy. TCR beta CDR3 region amplification was performed from RNA transcripts. The primer set for the first-round RT-PCR of the TCR CDR3 was HTBI. TCRdb reprocessed the multiplex PCR reads via MiXCR and lists one record per CDR3 protein. This sample has more than 500,000 distinct CDR3 sequences, with roughly 15% found just once. The sample taken for sequencing was blood. The receptors originated from a young woman with Graves' ophthalmopathy.

This clonotype was counted ten times or more. The chain is built from TRBV20-1 and TRBJ2-5; 11 bases line up with TRBD2. The CDR3 length is 16 residues. The germline CDR1 and CDR2 sequences are DFQATT and SNEGSKA (reference sequence). With 0 bases clipped from V and 5 bases from J, the junction kept 8 bases outside the gene matches. CDR3 DNA: TGCAGTGCTAGAGATTTTAGCGGGAGGGCCTGGGAGACCCAGTACTTC. Translation: CSARDFSGRAWETQYF.

The rearrangement uses TRBV28 and TRBJ2-2, with D possibly matching TRBD2 (5 bases). Trimming stripped 4 bases from V and 4 bases from J, with 10 bases between. Germline-derived CDR1 and CDR2 are MDHEN and SYDVKM. This CDR3 contains 14 residues. The CDR3 region has the DNA TGTGCCAGCAGTTGGGAGATGGGCACCGGGGAGCTGTTTTTT. It is translated as CASSWEMGTGELFF. Full variable domain (rest looked up from reference TRBV28 and TRBJ2-2): DVKVTQSSRYLVKRTGEKVFLECVQDMDHENMFWYRQDPGLGLRLIYFSYDVKMKEKGDIPEGYSVSREKKERFSLILESASTNQTSMYLCASSWEMGTGELFFGEGSRLTVL.

The chain uses TRBV3-1 and TRBJ2-5, with 12 bases lining up with TRBD2. This CDR3 is 20 amino acids long. The trim removed 4 bases at V and 0 bases at J, leaving 15 bases unmatched. The germline gives CDR1 LGHDT, CDR2 YNNKEL (reference sequence). CDR3 in DNA: TGTGCCAGCAGCCCGAACCCGACTAGCGGGAGTTCTTTGTACCAAGAGACCCAGTACTTC. Amino acid sequence: CASSPNPTSGSSLYQETQYF.

This clonotype occurred a few times. The chain joins TRBV19 to TRBJ1-1; D is undetermined. V lost 5 bases and J lost 2, with 12 bases in between. CDR1 is LNHDA and CDR2 is SQIVND in the germline V gene (reference sequence). There are 14 residues in the CDR3. The CDR3 here is CASSVTPRNTEAFF. Here the CDR3 DNA reads TGTGCCAGTAGTGTGACACCGAGAAACACTGAAGCTTTCTTT.

This clonotype was seen repeatedly, ten times or more. V is TRBV5-6 and J is TRBJ2-7; 8 bases match TRBD2. Germline-derived CDR1 and CDR2 are SGHDT and YYEEEE. Losses at the gene ends were 0 bases for V and 3 bases for J; bases not matched to a gene: 8. The length of the CDR3 is 16 residues. CDR3: CASSLGLGTSLYEQYF. CDR3 coding DNA: TGTGCCAGCAGCTTGGGTTTAGGGACTAGTCTCTACGAGCAGTACTTC.

On this clonotype itself: A much larger clone differs from this one at a single base, so this may be a read error. V is TRBV7-2 and J is TRBJ2-7; D remains unclear. Per germline, CDR1 SGHTA and CDR2 FQGNSA. The CDR3 loop spans 12 amino acids. The CDR3 DNA follows: TGTGCCAGCAGCTCTGAAGCCTACAAGCAGTACTTC. Translating it yields CASSSEAYKQYF.

There are a few counts of this clonotype. V is TRBV10-3 and J is TRBJ2-7; 8 bases match TRBD1. Germline loops: CDR1 ENHRY, CDR2 SYGVKD. The CDR3 extends over 12 amino acids. V lost 7 bases and J lost 5; bases outside the gene matches: 4. For the CDR3, the DNA is TGTGCCATCAACGACAGGGGTAACGAGCAGTACTTC. This sequence encodes CAINDRGNEQYF.

This clonotype has at least ten counts. The chain has TRBV5-1 and TRBJ2-7; the D gene is possibly TRBD1 (5 bases). Germline V CDR1 and CDR2: SGHRS, YFSETQ. The CDR3 spans 11 residues. V was trimmed by 5 bases and J by 5 bases, leaving 8 bases between them. Here the CDR3 DNA reads TGCGCCAGCAGAGCAGGGAACGAGCAGTACTTC. It specifies CASRAGNEQYF.

With respect to this clonotype: This may stem from a read error, because a much larger clone lies one nucleotide away. J is TRBJ2-1 and V is TRBV12-3 or TRBV12-4; TRBD2 aligns across 8 bases. CDR3 length: 14 residues. The CDR3 protein is CASRHTSGYNEQLF. The CDR3 DNA reads as TGTGCCAGCAGACACACTAGCGGTTACAATGAGCAGCTCTTC.

This chain joins TRBV7-2 and TRBJ1-2, with a tentative D call TRBD1 (6 bases). CDR3 length: 15 amino acids. Trimming left V 3 bases short and J 0 bases short, with 11 bases between. In germline, CDR1 is SGHTA, CDR2 FQGNSA. CDR3 nucleotides: TGTGCCAGCAGCTTTCTCGGACAGTCTAACTATGGCTACACCTTC. It encodes CASSFLGQSNYGYTF.